A single sample is the source of the 27 T cell receptor beta chains below, sequenced in a study of T cell repertoires in cytomegalovirus infection. TCRdb re-called the reads through MiXCR, storing one row per CDR3 protein. Of approximately 300,000 distinct CDR3 sequences in the sample, more than 20% are singletons; the top ten hold about 14%. No cognate antigen is known for these TCRs. The sequences come from cultured PBMCs, collected from culture after CMV antigen stimulation. All receptors come from a human donor in good health (CMV status not recorded). Some clones in this sample may be carry-over from other donors' samples.

This clonotype has a handful of counts. The CDR3 DNA is TGTGCCAGCACCCGGGACAGGGACTTTTACGAGCAGTACGTC. It translates to CASTRDRDFYEQYV. V usage is TRBV6-2 or TRBV6-3 and J usage is TRBJ2-7, with 9 bases fitting TRBD1. Germline values: CDR1 MNHEY, CDR2 SVGEGT. This CDR3 is built from 14 residues. With V trimmed by 7 bases and J by 4 bases, 8 bases remained unmatched.

The sample holds many counts of this clonotype. The rearrangement uses TRBV7-8 and TRBJ2-3; D might be TRBD1 or TRBD2, each matching 5 bases. Trimming stripped 5 bases from V and 1 base from J, with 16 bases between. CDR1 is SGHVS, CDR2 FQNEAQ, per germline. This CDR3 contains 16 residues. The CDR3 region is CASSPSRVGRTDTQYF. CDR3 DNA: TGTGCCAGCAGCCCCTCTAGGGTGGGACGCACAGATACGCAGTATTTT.

This clonotype has a count of ten or more. This CDR3 reads CASSLTGETDTQYF. In DNA form, the CDR3 reads TGTGCCAGCAGCTTAACCGGGGAGACAGATACGCAGTATTTT. The chain uses TRBV7-3 and TRBJ2-3, with D perhaps matching TRBD2 (5 bases). The ends were cut back, 0 bases at V and 3 bases at J, with 7 bases in the middle. This CDR3 has 14 amino acids. Germline CDR1 SGHTA, CDR2 FQGTGA.

As concerns this clonotype: A much more abundant neighbour one base away suggests this may be a read error. V is TRBV6-5 and J is TRBJ2-5; 8 positions agree with TRBD2. Trimming cost V 5 bases and J 5 bases; bases outside gene matches: 1. Per germline, CDR1 MNHEY and CDR2 SVGAGI. CDR3 length: 12 amino acids. The CDR3 protein is CASSRLAETQYF. CDR3 bases: TGTGCCAGCAGTCGACTAGCGGAGACCCAGTACTTC.

CDR3 residues: CAISALLADSYEQYF. CDR3 nucleotides: TGTGCCATCAGTGCTTTACTAGCGGACTCCTACGAGCAGTACTTC. The V call is TRBV10-3, the J call TRBJ2-7; 8 positions agree with TRBD2. Germline V CDR1 and CDR2: ENHRY, SYGVKD. The junction had 5 bases not matched to a gene; V was cut back by 4 bases and J by 0 bases. This CDR3 has 15 residues.

The chain combines TRBV9 with TRBJ2-7; the match to TRBD1 covers 10 bases. The CDR3 contains 14 residues. V lost 4 bases and J lost 5; bases outside the gene matches: 6. Germline V gene sequence: CDR1 SGDLS, CDR2 YYNGEE. The CDR3 nucleotides are TGTGCCAGCAGCCTACCGGGACAGGGGAACGAGCAGTACTTC. This sequence encodes CASSLPGQGNEQYF.

The J gene is TRBJ1-3, the V gene TRBV6-1, with TRBD1 identical over 9 bases. This CDR3 spans 14 amino acids. The junction had 8 bases not matched to a gene; V was cut back by 5 bases and J by 9 bases. The germline V gene has CDR1 MNHNS and CDR2 SASEGT. DNA for the CDR3: TGTGCCAGCAGTCAGGGACAGGGTGGTGGCACCATATATTTT. Translation: CASSQGQGGGTIYF.

The chain recombines TRBV20-1 with TRBJ1-5; D is unresolved. Germline loops: CDR1 DFQATT, CDR2 SNEGSKA (reference sequence). The CDR3 contains 14 residues. With 4 bases removed from V and 2 bases from J, the gap between germline ends came to 12 bases. CDR3 residues: CSAIEGAGNQPQHF. CDR3 nucleotides: TGCAGTGCTATCGAGGGAGCTGGCAATCAGCCCCAGCATTTT.

J is TRBJ2-7 and V is TRBV6-5; D may correspond to TRBD1 or TRBD2 (6 bases each). Trimming took off 6 bases at V and 0 bases at J, with 15 bases between the two ends. The CDR3 consists of 15 residues. Germline assignment: CDR1 MNHEY and CDR2 SVGAGI. CDR3 in DNA: TGTGCCAGCAGACTTAGGGGGGCGAGCTCCTACGAGCAGTACTTC. Translating it yields CASRLRGASSYEQYF.

To note about this clonotype: Given a much more abundant clone one base away, this may be a read error. The chain joins TRBV7-9 to TRBJ2-7; D not certain. Germline loops: CDR1 SEHNR, CDR2 FQNEAQ (reference sequence). The CDR3 is 15 residues long. CDR3 in amino acids: CAISQAGPSTYEQYV. As DNA, the CDR3 is TGTGCCATCAGCCAAGCCGGGCCTTCGACCTACGAGCAGTACGTC.

The V and J genes are TRBV28 and TRBJ1-2; D is undetermined. Germline-derived CDR1 and CDR2 are MDHEN and SYDVKM. The V end was cut by 8 bases, the J end by 5 bases, with 12 bases between. The CDR3 covers 12 residues. CDR3 in DNA: TGTGCCAGCGAGAACCCGGGGTATGGCTACACCTTC. Its protein product is CASENPGYGYTF.

This clonotype has at least ten counts. V gene TRBV7-3 combines with J gene TRBJ2-3; D not resolved. The length of the CDR3 is 14 residues. Germline assignment: CDR1 SGHTA and CDR2 FQGTGA. V lost 1 base and J 5 bases, leaving 10 bases between the germline ends. CDR3 bases: TGTGCCAGCAGCTTAATGTCTCCGCAAGATACGCAGTATTTT. It is translated as CASSLMSPQDTQYF.

This clonotype occurred a few times. The genes are TRBV7-8 and TRBJ1-2, with 10 bases aligning to TRBD1. The CDR3 consists of 13 residues. V was pared by 5 bases and J by 7 bases, with 4 bases of the junction left unmatched. Germline CDR1 and CDR2: SGHVS and FQNEAQ. CDR3 protein: CASSPGQGPGYTF. CDR3 nucleotides: TGTGCCAGCAGCCCGGGACAGGGGCCTGGCTACACCTTC. The full variable domain, its missing parts supplied by reference TRBV7-8 and TRBJ1-2, is GAGVSQSPRYKVAKRGQDVALRCDPISGHVSLFWYQQALGQGPEFLTYFQNEAQLDKSGLPSDRFFAERPEGSVSTLKIQRTQQEDSAVYLCASSPGQGPGYTFGSGTRLTVV.

This chain joins TRBV4-1 and TRBJ1-2; a weak D match, TRBD1 (5 bases). Germline V CDR1 and CDR2: MGHRA, YSYEKL. The CDR3 spans 15 residues. V gave up 5 bases and J gave up 8 bases, with 21 bases separating them. CDR3 in amino acids: CASSSPGTYGGGYTF. CDR3 DNA sequence: TGCGCCAGCAGCAGTCCCGGGACGTACGGGGGAGGCTACACCTTC.

This clonotype was observed a handful of times. This chain joins TRBV18 and TRBJ2-2, with D tentatively TRBD1 (6 bases). In germline, CDR1 is KGHSH, CDR2 LQKENI. This CDR3 spans 18 amino acids. V lost 1 base and J lost 0, with 15 bases in between. In DNA form, the CDR3 reads TGTGCCAGCTCACCACTTCCGGGACAAAGAACGAACACCGGGGAGCTGTTTTTT. Translation: CASSPLPGQRTNTGELFF.

The chain employs TRBV7-2 and TRBJ1-5; D gene ambiguous. V was pared by 0 bases and J by 5 bases, with 8 bases between. Germline CDR1 SGHTA, CDR2 FQGNSA. This CDR3 is built from 14 residues. The CDR3 nucleotides read TGTGCCAGCAGCTTAGCGGAGGGAGATCAGCCCCAGCATTTT. Its translation is CASSLAEGDQPQHF.

Ten or more counts support this clonotype. This rearrangement joins TRBV7-8 to TRBJ1-1; tentatively, D is TRBD1 (6 bases). Trimming shortened V by 1 base and J by 4 bases, and 10 bases separated the two germline ends. CDR1 SGHVS and CDR2 FQNEAQ come from the germline V gene. This CDR3 comprises 14 residues. The CDR3 DNA sequence: TGTGCCAGCAGCTTAGTGGGGGCGCCCACTGAAGCTTTCTTT. It encodes CASSLVGAPTEAFF.

CDR3 bases: TGTGCCTGGAGACCGACAGGGGGTTCTCTTGGCTACACCTTC. Translated, it gives CAWRPTGGSLGYTF. The chain has TRBV30 and TRBJ1-2, with 9 bases matching TRBD1. The V gene's germline CDR1 is GTSNPN and CDR2 SVGIG (reference sequence). The CDR3 covers 14 residues. The V and J ends lost 3 bases and 7 bases, in that order; junction bases with no gene match: 9. Based on the CDR3 plus reference TRBV30 and TRBJ1-2, the full variable domain is SQTIHQWPATLVQPVGSPLSLECTVEGTSNPNLYWYRQAAGRGLQLLFYSVGIGQISSEVPQNLSASRPQDRQFILSSKKLLLSDSGFYLCAWRPTGGSLGYTFGSGTRLTVV.

This clonotype was found many times. This sequence joins TRBV7-3 and TRBJ2-3; D is possibly TRBD2 (5 bases). Trimming cost V 3 bases and J 1 base, with 14 bases left between them. CDR3 length: 16 residues. CDR1 is SGHTA, CDR2 FQGTGA, per germline. Here the CDR3 reads CASSLGASGGTDTQYF. The CDR3 region has the DNA TGTGCCAGCAGCTTGGGAGCGAGCGGCGGCACAGATACGCAGTATTTT. The full variable domain, completed using reference TRBV7-3 and TRBJ2-3, is GAGVSQTPSNKVTEKGKYVELRCDPISGHTALYWYRQSLGQGPEFLIYFQGTGAADDSGLPNDRFFAVRPEGSVSTLKIQRTERGDSAVYLCASSLGASGGTDTQYFGPGTRLTVL.

This CDR3 is CASSSGTVSGYGYTF. The CDR3 DNA reads as TGTGCCAGCAGCTCTGGGACAGTTTCTGGCTATGGCTACACCTTC. The chain links TRBV5-6 to TRBJ1-2, with 7 bases fitting TRBD1. The germline gives CDR1 SGHDT, CDR2 YYEEEE. V was pared by 3 bases and J by 4 bases, with 9 bases of the junction left unmatched. The CDR3 has 15 residues.

At least ten counts were recorded for this clonotype. The chain has TRBV11-2 and TRBJ1-4; the D is unclear. CDR3 length: 16 residues. V dropped 5 bases and J dropped 4 bases, with 17 bases sitting between them. Germline CDR1 SGHAT, CDR2 FQNNGV. In DNA, the CDR3 is TGTGCCAGCAGCCCCTGGCCCGAATTGAGTAATGAAAAACTGTTTTTT. This encodes CASSPWPELSNEKLFF.

The table lists this clonotype with many counts. The chain recombines TRBV11-3 with TRBJ2-1; D unclear. The V end lost 3 bases, the J end lost 7 bases, and 10 bases lay between the germline ends. The CDR3 loop spans 13 amino acids. CDR1 and CDR2 (germline): SGHNT, YENEEA. The CDR3 DNA reads as TGTGCCAGCAGCTTTTTGGAGAGTAATGAGCAGTTCTTC. This gives the protein CASSFLESNEQFF.

This clonotype has just a few counts. The chain joins TRBV6-2 or TRBV6-3 to TRBJ2-5; D gene unclear. Trimming took 3 bases from V and 5 from J, leaving 4 bases between them. CDR3 size: 11 residues. The germline gives CDR1 MNHEY, CDR2 SVGEGT. CDR3 DNA: TGTGCCAGCAGTTATGTCGAGACCCAGTACTTC. Translation gives CASSYVETQYF.

This clonotype was counted only a few times. This rearrangement joins TRBV7-2 to TRBJ1-2; TRBD1 matches at 7 bases. Trimming at V came to 8 bases and at J to 4 bases, leaving 7 bases not matched to a gene. Germline V gene lookup returns CDR1 SGHTA and CDR2 FQGNSA. There are 13 residues in the CDR3. The CDR3 is CASGSGDSYGYTF. The CDR3 DNA follows: TGTGCCAGCGGCTCCGGGGACAGCTATGGCTACACCTTC. Using reference TRBV7-2 and TRBJ1-2 for the parts outside the CDR3, the full variable domain is GAGVSQSPSNKVTEKGKDVELRCDPISGHTALYWYRQSLGQGLEFLIYFQGNSAPDKSGLPSDRFSAERTGGSVSTLTIQRTQQEDSAVYLCASGSGDSYGYTFGSGTRLTVV.

The chain has TRBV6-2 or TRBV6-3 and TRBJ2-7; 11 positions match TRBD2. The CDR3 loop spans 16 amino acids. Germline-derived CDR1 and CDR2 are MNHEY and SVGEGT. The junction had 8 bases not matched to a gene; V was cut back by 4 bases and J by 3 bases. The CDR3 DNA reads as TGTGCCAGCAGTTCCCTAGCGGGAGGATTGGGCTACGAGCAGTACTTC. Translating gives CASSSLAGGLGYEQYF.

This clonotype was seen ten or more times. V gene TRBV12-3 or TRBV12-4 combines with J gene TRBJ2-6; 7 nucleotides align to TRBD1. V shed 6 bases, J shed 2 bases, and the junction held 13 bases outside the gene matches. The CDR3 length is 18 residues. CDR3 nucleotide sequence: TGTGCCAGCAGCCCCCTTAAGGGGACAGAACCTGGGGCCAACGTCCTGACTTTC. It is translated as CASSPLKGTEPGANVLTF.

This chain links TRBV9 with TRBJ1-6, with 7 bases aligning to TRBD1. This CDR3 has 16 residues. With 4 bases clipped from V and 9 bases from J, the junction kept 13 bases outside the gene matches. Germline assignment: CDR1 SGDLS and CDR2 YYNGEE. The CDR3 reads CASSPGQGGLGSPLHF. In DNA form, the CDR3 reads TGTGCCAGCAGCCCGGGTCAGGGGGGATTGGGTTCACCCCTCCACTTT.